This T cell receptor (beta chain) was found in a study of CD8 T cells in Susac syndrome. Germline CDR1 is MNHNY and CDR2 is SVGAGI (reference sequence). Losses at the gene ends were 8 bases for V and 7 bases for J; bases not matched to a gene: 14. The CDR3 has 16 amino acids. An input of about 0.45 to 1 ug of RNA was subjected to reverse transcription using random hexamers. The method of amplification for TCR beta CDR3 was immunoSEQ multiplex PCR, covering 54 Vbeta and 13 Jbeta. TCRdb used MiXCR to reprocess the immunoSEQ multiplex PCR reads, holding one entry per CDR3 protein. The table lists roughly 400,000 distinct CDR3 sequences, approximately 85% of them singletons. Sequencing of TCR beta was performed on blood CD8+ and CD4+ T cells. In the multiple sclerosis control group, patients were treatment-naive and had stable or active relapsing-remitting disease. Both CD4+ and CD8+ T cells were negatively isolated, and TEMRA cells underwent FACS enrichment.

The specimen sequenced was CD8+ T cells from PBMCs. The rearrangement uses TRBV6-6 and TRBJ2-1; 10 nucleotides align to TRBD1. The receptor's source is a human donor with multiple sclerosis. The CDR3 nucleotides are TGTGCCAGCTTCTCTTCCCGGGACAGGGGATTGAATGAGCAGTTCTTC. Amino acid sequence: CASFSSRDRGLNEQFF.